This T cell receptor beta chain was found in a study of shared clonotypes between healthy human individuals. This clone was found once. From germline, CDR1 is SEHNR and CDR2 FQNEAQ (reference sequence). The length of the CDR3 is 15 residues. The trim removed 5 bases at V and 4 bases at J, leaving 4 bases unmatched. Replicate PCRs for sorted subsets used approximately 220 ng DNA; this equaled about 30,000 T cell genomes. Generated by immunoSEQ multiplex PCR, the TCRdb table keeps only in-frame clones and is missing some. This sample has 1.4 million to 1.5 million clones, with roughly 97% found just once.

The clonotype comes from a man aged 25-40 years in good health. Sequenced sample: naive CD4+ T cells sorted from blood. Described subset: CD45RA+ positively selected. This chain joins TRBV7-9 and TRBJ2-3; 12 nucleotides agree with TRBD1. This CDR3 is CASSEGTGGPDTQYF. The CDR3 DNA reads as TGTGCCAGCAGCGAAGGGACAGGGGGCCCAGATACGCAGTATTTT.